Listed here are 20 T cell receptor beta chains from one sample, sequenced in a study of OX40 agonist ivuxolimab in advanced cancers. This table comes from immunoSEQ multiplex PCR, and its TCRdb copy is limited to in-frame clones, with some not included. The table lists around 65,000 clones, around 89% of them singletons. The sequencing used CD4+ or CD8+ T cells sorted from blood, collected in a trial of the OX40 agonist ivuxolimab. Receptor source: an adult with an advanced solid tumor such as melanoma, head and neck, liver or kidney cancer.

This clone was observed once. The same CDR3 can be traced to other DNA sequences in this sample. The rearrangement links TRBV27 to TRBJ1-5; 8 bases line up with TRBD1. This CDR3 is built from 14 residues. Germline loops: CDR1 MNHEY, CDR2 SMNVEV (reference sequence). The V gene end was trimmed by 8 bases and the J gene end by 1 base; junction bases not matched to a gene: 4. CDR3 DNA sequence: TGTGCCAGCCGCGACAGGGGAAGCAATCAGCCCCAGCATTTT. It yields the protein CASRDRGSNQPQHF.

The chain is built from TRBV9 and TRBJ1-1; no firm D call. The CDR3 extends over 15 amino acids. Trimming pared 4 bases from V and 0 bases from J, leaving 13 bases between. Germline CDR1 reads SGDLS; CDR2 reads YYNGEE. This CDR3 is CASSPQTRLNTEAFF. CDR3 coding DNA: TGTGCCAGCAGCCCCCAAACGCGATTGAACACTGAAGCTTTCTTT.

The rearrangement uses TRBV4-1 and TRBJ2-5; 7 bases match TRBD1. V lost 5 bases to trimming and J lost 3 bases; unmatched junction nucleotides: 3. CDR3 length: 13 residues. CDR1 and CDR2 from the germline V gene are MGHRA and YSYEKL. The CDR3 region is CASSYDREETQYF. CDR3 in DNA: TGCGCCAGCAGCTATGACAGGGAAGAGACCCAGTACTTC.

The sample holds one count of this clone. This CDR3 reads CASRSGYQETQYF. CDR3 coding DNA: TGTGCCAGCAGATCAGGGTACCAAGAGACCCAGTACTTC. This chain joins TRBV27 and TRBJ2-5, with D possibly TRBD1 on 5 matching bases. There are 13 residues in the CDR3. The V end was cut by 6 bases, the J end by 0 bases, with 8 bases between. Looked up from germline, CDR1 is MNHEY and CDR2 is SMNVEV (reference sequence).

The gene calls are TRBV19 and TRBJ1-5; unclear D gene. Germline V CDR1 and CDR2: LNHDA, SQIVND (reference sequence). Trimming removed 7 bases at V and 0 bases at J, with 16 bases between. The CDR3 runs 16 residues. The DNA of the CDR3 is TGTGCCAGTACCCCCCCGGGAGGTTATAGCAATCAGCCCCAGCATTTT. Its translation: CASTPPGGYSNQPQHF.

The chain has TRBV27 and TRBJ2-1, with D perhaps matching TRBD2 (5 bases). This CDR3 region has 14 residues. V lost 3 bases to trimming and J lost 6 bases, with 12 bases between them. Germline CDR1 MNHEY, CDR2 SMNVEV (reference sequence). The CDR3 coding sequence is TGTGCCAGCAGTTTGGGCGGGCTGGGCAATGAGCAGTTCTTC. Its translation is CASSLGGLGNEQFF.

This chain joins TRBV5-8 and TRBJ2-7; maybe TRBD2 (8 bases). CDR3 size: 16 residues. Germline values: CDR1 SGHTS, CDR2 YDEGEE. Trimming took off 3 bases at V and 5 bases at J, with 21 bases between the two ends. The CDR3 bases are TGTGCCAGCAGCTGGGGGGGACAGCGGGAGTTCCACGAGCAGTACTTC. Translation: CASSWGGQREFHEQYF.

This chain links TRBV7-6 with TRBJ2-2; weak D call: TRBD2 (6 bases). The CDR3 has 15 amino acids. The V gene's germline CDR1 is SGHVS and CDR2 FNYEAQ. V lost 3 bases to trimming and J lost 5 bases, with 13 bases between them. The CDR3 DNA is TGTGCCAGCAGCTTTCTTGCCGGAGGGACCGGGGAGCTGTTTTTT. Translating it yields CASSFLAGGTGELFF.

V gene TRBV2 combines with J gene TRBJ2-3; D possibly matches TRBD1 or TRBD2 (5 bases each). Per the germline V gene, CDR1 is SNHLY and CDR2 is FYNNEI. Trimming left V 10 bases short and J 10 bases short, with 18 bases between. The CDR3 is 12 residues long. The CDR3 here is CANGDGWYSQYF. The DNA for the CDR3 is TGTGCCAATGGGGACGGGTGGTATTCGCAGTATTTT.

The chain recombines TRBV15 with TRBJ1-4, with D possibly matching TRBD1 (6 bases). CDR1 LNHNV and CDR2 YYDKDF come from the germline V gene (reference sequence). Trimming shortened V by 0 bases and J by 4 bases, and 12 bases separated the two germline ends. The CDR3 contains 16 residues. Here the CDR3 DNA reads TGTGCCACCAGCAGAGATGGGGGGCGTAGTAATGAAAAACTGTTTTTT. Protein: CATSRDGGRSNEKLFF.

The rearrangement uses TRBV4-2 and TRBJ2-7; D ambiguous. Germline assignment: CDR1 LGHNA and CDR2 YNFKEQ. V was clipped by 1 base and J by 4 bases, with 8 bases between them. The CDR3 extends over 13 amino acids. This CDR3 reads CASSQGLQYEQYF. CDR3 nucleotides: TGTGCCAGCAGCCAAGGGCTCCAATACGAGCAGTACTTC.

The chain links TRBV9 to TRBJ1-2, with D perhaps matching TRBD1 (6 bases). This CDR3 contains 15 residues. V was shortened by 0 bases and J by 4 bases, with 13 bases between the two germline ends. CDR1 and CDR2 from the germline V gene are SGDLS and YYNGEE. CDR3 residues: CASSVDGQQLYGYTF. The CDR3 DNA follows: TGTGCCAGCAGCGTAGACGGACAGCAGCTCTATGGCTACACCTTC.

The V call is TRBV2, the J call TRBJ2-2; the D call may be TRBD1 or TRBD2 (5 bases each). Trimming pared 6 bases from V and 1 base from J, leaving 12 bases between. Per the germline V gene, CDR1 is SNHLY and CDR2 is FYNNEI. CDR3 length equals 15 residues. The CDR3 spells CASSPGTWNTGELFF. Written as DNA, the CDR3 is TGTGCCAGCAGCCCAGGGACCTGGAACACCGGGGAGCTGTTTTTT.

V usage is TRBV27 and J usage is TRBJ2-3; tentative D call: TRBD2 (6 bases). V was shortened by 5 bases and J by 5 bases, with 17 bases between the two germline ends. Germline V CDR1 and CDR2: MNHEY, SMNVEV (reference sequence). This CDR3 is built from 15 residues. CDR3 sequence reads: CASSPRKFGGDTQYF. CDR3 sequence (DNA): TGTGCCAGCAGTCCGCGAAAATTCGGGGGAGATACGCAGTATTTT.

This chain uses TRBV28 with TRBJ2-7; D remains ambiguous. The germline V gene encodes CDR1 MDHEN and CDR2 SYDVKM. V shed 2 bases and J shed 3 bases, with 20 bases lying between them. The length of the CDR3 is 17 residues. Here the CDR3 DNA reads TGTGCCAGCAGTTTAGCACTTCAGGTTCCCAACCACTACGAGCAGTACTTC. Its protein product is CASSLALQVPNHYEQYF.

V is TRBV6-6 and J is TRBJ2-7, with TRBD1 as a possible D gene (6 bases). The CDR3 runs 15 residues. V shed 0 bases and J shed 1 base, with 10 bases lying between them. Germline V gene data show CDR1 as MNHNY and CDR2 as SVGAGI (reference sequence). CDR3 sequence reads: CASSYSGARSYEQYF. The CDR3 DNA is TGTGCCAGCAGTTACTCGGGGGCCCGGTCCTACGAGCAGTACTTC.

The chain carries TRBV7-3 and TRBJ2-3; 10 bases align to TRBD2. The CDR3 covers 15 residues. Per the germline V gene, CDR1 is SGHTA and CDR2 is FQGTGA. The J segment lost 1 base and the V segment lost 8 bases, leaving 6 bases of the junction unmatched. The CDR3 loop reads CASSKGTSGTDTQYF. Here the CDR3 DNA reads TGTGCCAGCTCCAAGGGGACTAGCGGCACAGATACGCAGTATTTT.

This clone was counted once. The J gene is TRBJ2-6, the V gene TRBV5-5; tentatively, D is TRBD2 (5 bases). V lost 1 base to trimming and J lost 2 bases, with 7 bases between them. This CDR3 region has 15 residues. Germline values: CDR1 SGHKS, CDR2 YYEKEE (reference sequence). The CDR3 bases are TGTGCCAGCAGCTTGTCGGAGGCTGGGGCCAACGTCCTGACTTTC. Protein product: CASSLSEAGANVLTF.

V usage is TRBV2 and J usage is TRBJ2-1, with TRBD2 identical over 9 bases. Germline loops: CDR1 SNHLY, CDR2 FYNNEI. The CDR3 contains 15 residues. With 3 bases clipped from V and 7 bases from J, the junction kept 7 bases outside the gene matches. CDR3: CASSDGGRAKNEQFF. The DNA of the CDR3 is TGTGCCAGCAGTGACGGCGGGAGGGCCAAGAATGAGCAGTTCTTC.

This clone was picked up a small number of times. V gene TRBV13 combines with J gene TRBJ2-7, with D tentatively TRBD1 (6 bases). Looked up from germline, CDR1 is PRHDT and CDR2 is FYEKMQ (reference sequence). V lost 0 bases to trimming and J lost 2 bases, with 11 bases between them. The CDR3 is 15 residues long. CDR3 DNA: TGTGCCAGCAGCTTAGGAACAGGGTCCCCCTACGAGCAGTACTTC. As protein: CASSLGTGSPYEQYF.